Listed below are T cell receptor beta chains from one sample, sequenced in a study of OX40 agonist ivuxolimab in advanced cancers. The table came from immunoSEQ multiplex PCR; TCRdb's copy has only in-frame clones and leaves some out. The sample has some 100,000 clones, approximately 90% seen once; the top ten hold over 1.5%. The sample consisted of CD4+ or CD8+ T cells sorted from blood, taken in a trial of the OX40 agonist ivuxolimab. These receptors were collected from an adult with an advanced solid tumor such as melanoma, head and neck, liver or kidney cancer. Each CDR3 is given with its conserved first and last residue. D genes are given only for firm matches. The listing skips clone size in some rows; elsewhere it reads once, few, many or a size class.

>TRBJ2-3|few|TRBV7-3|TRBD2
TGTGCCAGCAGCCCAAAAGTGACTAGCGGGAGGGAAACAGATACGCAGTATTTT
CASSPKVTSGRETDTQYF
>TRBJ2-7|NA|TRBV5-4|NA
TGTGCCAGCAGCTTTGGGTCTAGACGGGACTACGAGCAGTACTTC
CASSFGSRRDYEQYF
>TRBJ1-5|NA|TRBV5-6|NA
TGTGCCAGCAGCAATGATGGCTGGGGGGGCGGGCAGCCCCAGCATTTT
CASSNDGWGGGQPQHF
>TRBJ2-3|NA|TRBV19|NA
TGTGCCAGTAGGGCTTTTCAGGAGGCGCAGTATTTT
CASRAFQEAQYF
>TRBJ2-1|NA|TRBV2|TRBD2
TGTGCCAGCAGTGAACGGGCTAGCGGGATCCATGAGCAGTTCTTC
CASSERASGIHEQFF
>TRBJ1-1|few|TRBV6-5|NA
TGTGCCAGCAGGACTGGGACTGAAGCTTTCTTT
CASRTGTEAFF
>TRBJ2-3|NA|TRBV18|NA
TGTGCCAGCTCACCCTCTAGCACAGATACGCAGTATTTT
CASSPSSTDTQYF
>TRBJ2-7|NA|TRBV28|NA
TGTGCCAGCAGTTTATCACAGGGTTACGAGCAGTACTTC
CASSLSQGYEQYF
>TRBJ1-1|few|TRBV4-1|NA
TGCGCCAGCAGCCAAGACCCGACCCGGAGTGCTTTCTTT
CASSQDPTRSAFF
>TRBJ2-1|few|TRBV28|TRBD2
TGTGCCAGCAGTTTGGGGGGGAGCTACAATGAGCAGTTCTTC
CASSLGGSYNEQFF
>TRBJ2-7|NA|TRBV6-1|NA
TGTGCCAGCAATGGAAGACAAGGGTCCCACGAGCAGTACTTC
CASNGRQGSHEQYF
>TRBJ2-1|NA|TRBV7-2|TRBD1
TGTGCCAGCAGCTTAGCGAGTTTCGGGACAGTTGAGCAGTTCTTC
CASSLASFGTVEQFF
>TRBJ1-4|NA|TRBV5-1|NA
TGCGCCAGCAAACCGGACAGTAATGAAAAACTGTTTTTT
CASKPDSNEKLFF
>TRBJ2-7|NA|TRBV5-1|TRBD2
TGCGCCAGCACCGACGGTAGCGGGGGCTCCGAGCAGTACTTC
CASTDGSGGSEQYF
>TRBJ1-1|NA|TRBV6-5|NA
TGTGCCAGCAGTTACTCTAGTACTGTCCCTAACACTGAAGCTTTCTTT
CASSYSSTVPNTEAFF
>TRBJ2-1|NA|TRBV19|NA
TGTGCCAGTAGTATAGATCAGGGGGGCGCCTACAATGAGCAGTTCTTC
CASSIDQGGAYNEQFF
>TRBJ1-1|NA|TRBV25-1|NA
TGTGCCAGCACCTCCCGGGGGGATCAAGCTTTCTTT
CASTSRGDQAFF
>TRBJ2-7|NA|TRBV6-5|TRBD2
TGTGCCAGCAGCGGAGCGGGAAGGGGCTCCTACGAGCAGTACTTC
CASSGAGRGSYEQYF
>TRBJ2-2|NA|TRBV6-1|TRBD1
TGTGCCAGCGGGCAGGGGGAAGGGGAGCTGTTTTTT
CASGQGEGELFF
>TRBJ1-2|NA|TRBV29-1|NA
TGCAGCGTTGAAAATATTAACTATGGCTACACCTTC
CSVENINYGYTF
>TRBJ2-2|NA|TRBV5-1|NA
TGCGCCAGCAGCTTGAGCACAAGCGGTGCCGGGGAGCTGTTTTTT
CASSLSTSGAGELFF
>TRBJ1-2|NA|TRBV19|TRBD1
TGTGCCAGTAGTACCCAGGGGGCGCCGGACTATGGCTACACCTTC
CASSTQGAPDYGYTF
>TRBJ2-1|few|TRBV30|TRBD2
TGTGCCTGGAGTTGGGGACTAGCGGAGGCGGGTTCCTACAATGAGCAGTTCTTC
CAWSWGLAEAGSYNEQFF
>TRBJ1-1|few|TRBV27|NA
TGTGCCAGCAGTCGCGCTGGGGGCCGGGGCACTGAAGCTTTCTTT
CASSRAGGRGTEAFF
>TRBJ2-3|few|TRBV30|TRBD2
TGTGCCTGGAGTCCCATGGGACTAGCGGGAGATACGCAGTATTTT
CAWSPMGLAGDTQYF
>TRBJ2-4|NA|TRBV5-1|TRBD2
TGCGCCAGCAGCAAGGGACTAGCGGGAGTGGGGAACATTCAGTACTTC
CASSKGLAGVGNIQYF
>TRBJ1-1|NA|TRBV30|NA
TGTGCCTGGGCTGGGTGGAACACTGAAGCTTTCTTT
CAWAGWNTEAFF
>TRBJ2-3|NA|TRBV5-1|TRBD2
TGCGCCAGCAGCTTGGGTTCGGGACTAGCGGCTAGCACAGATACGCAGTATTTT
CASSLGSGLAASTDTQYF
>TRBJ2-1|NA|TRBV10-2|NA
TGCGCCAGCAGTGAGCTCAGGGTGGGCGAGCAGTTCTTC
CASSELRVGEQFF
>TRBJ2-1|once|TRBV29-1|TRBD2
TGCAGCGTTGAAGTTGGGTCGGCGGGAGGGCCTGGGAATGAGCAGTTCTTC
CSVEVGSAGGPGNEQFF
>TRBJ1-4|NA|TRBV10-2|NA
TGCGCCAGCAGTGGTCAAGGAAATGAAAAACTGTTTTTT
CASSGQGNEKLFF
>TRBJ1-1|NA|TRBV2|TRBD1
TGTGCCAGCAGTCAGGGGGGGGCAGGGAGGACTGAAGCTTTCTTT
CASSQGGAGRTEAFF
>TRBJ1-2|NA|TRBV30|NA
TGTGCCTGGACAGCAGGGACCTTCTATGGCTACACCTTC
CAWTAGTFYGYTF
>TRBJ2-1|once|TRBV19|TRBD2
TGTGCCAGTAGACGGAGTAGCGGGAGGGGGAATGAGCAGTTCTTC
CASRRSSGRGNEQFF
>TRBJ2-2|NA|TRBV5-6|TRBD2
TGTGCCAGCAGCTCTAGCGGGGCAGCGAACACCGGGGAGCTGTTTTTT
CASSSSGAANTGELFF
>TRBJ1-1|NA|TRBV7-2|TRBD1
TGTGCCAGCAGCTCCCGGGACAGGACCCATATGTTCTTT
CASSSRDRTHMFF
>TRBJ1-1|NA|TRBV6-1|NA
TGTGCCAGCAGGGCCCTCTTAACCTCGAACACTGAAGCTTTCTTT
CASRALLTSNTEAFF
>TRBJ2-7|NA|TRBV29-1|TRBD1
TGCAGCGTTGTGTTCTTACAGGGGGGCGAGCAGTACTTC
CSVVFLQGGEQYF
>TRBJ1-2|NA|TRBV29-1|NA
TGCAGCGTTGAAGGGGAATCGGGTGGGGGAGGCTACACCTTC
CSVEGESGGGGYTF
>TRBJ2-3|NA|TRBV27|TRBD2
TGTGCCACCAAATTTAGCGGGAGTTCCGCAGATACGCAGTATTTT
CATKFSGSSADTQYF
>TRBJ2-1|NA|TRBV30|NA
TGTGCCTGGAGTGTACTAGTTGGGCACAATGAGCAGTTCTTC
CAWSVLVGHNEQFF
>TRBJ2-7|few|TRBV5-6|TRBD2
TGTGCCAGCAGCTCCGGACTAGCGGGAGGCACCTACGAGCAGTACTTC
CASSSGLAGGTYEQYF
>TRBJ2-3|NA|TRBV11-3|TRBD2
TGTGCCAGCAGCGAGGGGACAGCGGGAGGGTCAGATACGCAGTATTTT
CASSEGTAGGSDTQYF
>TRBJ2-1|NA|TRBV12-5|NA
TGTGCTAGTGGCAAACAGTACGATGAGCAGTTCTTC
CASGKQYDEQFF
>TRBJ2-1|NA|TRBV11-3|TRBD2
TGTGCCAGCAGCTCCGCCGGGACTAGCGGGAGGAGAGGAAAGAATGAGCAGTTCTTC
CASSSAGTSGRRGKNEQFF
>TRBJ1-2|NA|TRBV6-6|NA
TGTGCCAGCAGTTCGGGGGGGGTCTACACCTTC
CASSSGGVYTF
>TRBJ2-2|NA|TRBV5-6|NA
TGTGCCAGCAGCCAAGTCCGGGATTTGAACACCGGGGAGCTGTTTTTT
CASSQVRDLNTGELFF
>TRBJ2-1|NA|TRBV21-1|NA
TGTGCCGGAGGACTAGCGGGAGGGCCGGGTCCCCAAGGTGAGCAGTTCTTC
CAGGLAGGPGPQGEQFF
>TRBJ2-3|NA|TRBV28|TRBD1
TGTGCCAGCAGTTTAGGGGGGGACAGGGGGATTTACACAGATACGCAGTATTTT
CASSLGGDRGIYTDTQYF
>TRBJ2-7|NA|TRBV6-1|TRBD2
TGTGCCAGCAGTGAGACTAGCGGGAGTTTCGAGCAGTACTTC
CASSETSGSFEQYF
>TRBJ1-1|NA|TRBV9|NA
TGTGCCAGCAGCGTAGGCGTGGAAGGGGGAAATGAAGCTTTCTTT
CASSVGVEGGNEAFF
>TRBJ1-2|NA|TRBV5-1|TRBD1
TGCGCCAGCAGCTCAATTCCCGGGACAGGGAACGACGCGGGCTACACCTTC
CASSSIPGTGNDAGYTF
>TRBJ2-3|NA|TRBV2|NA
TGTGCCAGCAGTGAACCGGCTAGTAGGACAGATACGCAGTATTTT
CASSEPASRTDTQYF
>TRBJ2-7|NA|TRBV5-1|TRBD2
TGCGCCAGCAGGAGGGCGGGAGGTGAAGACGAGCAGTACTTC
CASRRAGGEDEQYF